The rows below give T cell receptor beta chains drawn from one sample of a study of CD8 T cells in ankylosing spondylitis. MiXCR, run by TCRdb on the 5' RACE reads, gives a single entry per CDR3 protein. The data show over 450,000 distinct CDR3 sequences, over 9.5% seen once. The sequencing input was blood, either unsorted or a sorted T cell fraction (not recorded which). The source of these receptors is a male donor with ankylosing spondylitis. CDR3s include the opening cysteine and the closing phenylalanine or tryptophan. The D gene is left open where the match is weak. Rows may omit the clone size; those that give it use once, few, many or a size class.

TRBJ1-2,NA,few,TRBV3-1,CASSQASEKNYGYTF,TGTGCCAGCAGCCAAGCGTCCGAGAAGAACTATGGCTACACCTTC
TRBJ2-2,NA,many,TRBV24-1,CATSEADRYTGELFF,TGTGCCACCAGTGAGGCGGACAGATACACCGGGGAGCTGTTTTTT
TRBJ1-6,NA,NA,TRBV6-1,CASSENGDSPLHF,TGTGCCAGCAGTGAAAATGGGGATTCACCCCTCCACTTT
TRBJ1-2,NA,few,TRBV12-3/TRBV12-4,CASRGNGPYGYTF,TGTGCCAGCAGGGGAAACGGTCCCTATGGCTACACCTTC
TRBJ2-1,NA,NA,TRBV20-1,CSARGGLWSDEQFF,TGCAGTGCTAGAGGTGGGCTCTGGAGCGATGAGCAGTTCTTC
TRBJ1-1,NA,NA,TRBV24-1,CATSGVPGNTEAFF,TGTGCCACCAGTGGCGTGCCGGGAAACACTGAAGCTTTCTTT
TRBJ2-5,TRBD1,many,TRBV7-7,CASSRGQGAETQYF,TGTGCCAGCAGCCGGGGACAGGGGGCAGAGACCCAGTACTTC
TRBJ1-1,TRBD1,few,TRBV5-5,CASSGSGTGNTEAFF,TGTGCCAGCAGCGGCTCCGGGACAGGGAACACTGAAGCTTTCTTT
TRBJ1-3,TRBD1,NA,TRBV3-1,CASSARDRAPGNTIYF,TGTGCCAGCAGCGCGCGGGACAGGGCGCCTGGAAACACCATATATTTT
TRBJ1-5,NA,NA,TRBV2,CASSGGVNGNQPQHF,TGTGCCAGCAGTGGGGGGGTGAACGGCAATCAGCCCCAGCATTTT
TRBJ1-5,TRBD1,NA,TRBV5-1,CASSRDRNNSNQPQHF,TGCGCCAGCAGCCGGGACAGGAATAATAGCAATCAGCCCCAGCATTTT
TRBJ1-5,NA,NA,TRBV7-9,CASTDSHQPQHF,TGTGCCAGCACGGACAGCCATCAGCCCCAGCATTTT
TRBJ1-1,NA,NA,TRBV10-2,CASVRGMNTEAFF,TGCGCCAGCGTCCGCGGGATGAACACTGAAGCTTTCTTT
TRBJ2-2,NA,few,TRBV7-8,CASSPIHSMGSTGELFF,TGTGCCAGCAGCCCCATACATAGTATGGGTAGCACCGGGGAGCTGTTTTTT
TRBJ1-1,NA,few,TRBV7-9,CASSLESRVYTEAFF,TGTGCCAGCAGCTTAGAGAGCAGGGTGTACACTGAAGCTTTCTTT
TRBJ2-3,TRBD2,few,TRBV10-3,CAISDPASGSPDTQYF,TGTGCCATCAGTGACCCGGCTAGCGGGAGCCCAGATACGCAGTATTTT
TRBJ2-7,NA,NA,TRBV7-9,CASSPGRGLVEQYF,TGTGCCAGCAGCCCTGGCCGGGGGCTCGTCGAGCAGTACTTC
TRBJ1-1,NA,many,TRBV5-1,CATRMGLGNTEAFF,TGCGCCACCAGAATGGGCCTAGGAAACACTGAAGCTTTCTTT
TRBJ2-1,NA,many,TRBV25-1,CASSEYEGNEQFF,TGTGCCAGCAGTGAATACGAGGGCAATGAGCAGTTCTTC
TRBJ1-2,NA,many,TRBV29-1,CSVAREDYGYTF,TGCAGCGTTGCGCGGGAAGACTATGGCTACACCTTC
TRBJ2-1,NA,NA,TRBV21-1,CASSKKAEDSYNEQFF,TGTGCCAGCAGCAAAAAAGCCGAAGACTCCTACAATGAGCAGTTCTTC
TRBJ2-7,NA,few,TRBV6-6,CASRGRGTYEQYF,TGTGCCAGCAGGGGAAGGGGTACCTACGAGCAGTACTTC